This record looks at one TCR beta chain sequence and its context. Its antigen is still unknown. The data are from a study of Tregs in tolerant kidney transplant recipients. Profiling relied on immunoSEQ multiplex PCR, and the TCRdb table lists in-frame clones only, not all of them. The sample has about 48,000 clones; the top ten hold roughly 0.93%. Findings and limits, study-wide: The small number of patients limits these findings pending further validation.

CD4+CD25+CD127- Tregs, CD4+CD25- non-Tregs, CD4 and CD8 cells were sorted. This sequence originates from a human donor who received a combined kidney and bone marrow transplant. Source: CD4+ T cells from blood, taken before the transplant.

The CDR3 spells CAISPAGQGGETQYF. The sequenced CDR3 bases are TGTGCCATCAGCCCCGCGGGACAGGGGGGAGAGACC. The chain recombines TRBV10-3 with TRBJ2-5, with 11 bases lining up with TRBD1. The read stops 3 residues short of the end of the CDR3; the missing end is completed from the germline J gene. CDR1 and CDR2 (germline): ENHRY, SYGVKD. The CDR3 is 15 amino acids. V lost 6 bases, J lost 4 bases, and 7 bases stayed unmatched.